One and the same sample provided the 2 T cell receptor beta chains below, sequenced in a study of OX40 agonist ivuxolimab in advanced cancers. Profiling relied on immunoSEQ multiplex PCR, and the TCRdb table lists in-frame clones only, not all of them. The data hold about 90,000 clones, with 75% to 90% observed a single time. The input for sequencing was CD4+ or CD8+ T cells sorted from blood, taken in a trial of the OX40 agonist ivuxolimab. These receptors were taken from an adult with an advanced solid tumor such as melanoma, head and neck, liver or kidney cancer.

The CDR3 loop reads CSSVVPHQGETQYF. As DNA, the CDR3 is TGCAGCTCCGTGGTGCCCCACCAGGGGGAGACCCAGTACTTC. The rearrangement links TRBV29-1 to TRBJ2-5; D possibly corresponds to TRBD1 (6 bases). Germline V gene lookup returns CDR1 SQVTM and CDR2 ANQGSEA. Trimming removed 8 bases from V and 5 bases from J, with 21 bases in between. The CDR3 sequence is 14 residues long.

The chain has TRBV6-1 and TRBJ1-3, with D uncertain. V shed 4 bases and J shed 2 bases, with 12 bases lying between them. The CDR3 is 15 amino acids. CDR1 MNHNS and CDR2 SASEGT come from the germline V gene. The CDR3 reads CASSGSPGAGNTIYF. DNA for the CDR3: TGTGCCAGCAGTGGCAGTCCTGGCGCTGGAAACACCATATATTTT.